Shown below are 8 T cell receptor beta chains from a single sample sequenced in a study of T cells in Graves' hyperthyroidism and ophthalmopathy (dated by TCRdb to between 2018 and 2021). The receptor library was made with multiplex PCR. The run used an Illumina HiSeq 2000. Amplification of TCR beta CDR3 regions was carried out from RNA transcripts. The TCR CDR3 was subjected to a first round of RT-PCR using the HTBI primer set and the Qiagen OneStep RT-PCR kit. TCRdb's own reprocessing of the public reads used fastp at Q25 and MiXCR and kept productive beta chains. Duplicate CDR3 protein sequences are folded into a single record with the most common DNA and genes. This sample gives 450,000 to 600,000 distinct CDR3 sequences in total; approximately 20% of them show up just once. Approximately 48% of the sample lies in the top ten. Sequencing input: blood. The receptors were gathered from a man aged 35-49 years with Graves' ophthalmopathy.

In the case of this clonotype: Relative to the germline gene, one junction end is altered; a read error may explain this. The chain employs TRBV7-9 and TRBJ2-1, with 8 bases identical to TRBD2. Germline V gene lookup returns CDR1 SEHNR and CDR2 FQNEAQ (reference sequence). CDR3 size: 16 residues. This chain's CDR3 is CASSFTSGRWDNEQSF. The CDR3 nucleotides read TGTGCCAGCAGCTTCACCAGCGGGAGATGGGACAATGAGCAGTCCTTC.

This clonotype came up many times. This rearrangement joins TRBV28 to TRBJ1-3; D unclear. Trimming removed 3 bases at V and 4 bases at J, with 13 bases between. The CDR3 has 15 amino acids. Looked up from germline, CDR1 is MDHEN and CDR2 is SYDVKM. CDR3 bases: TGTGCCAGCAGTTTGATAAGGGCTGGAGGAAACACCATATATTTT. Its translation: CASSLIRAGGNTIYF.

Many counts were recorded for this clonotype. The chain recombines TRBV12-3 or TRBV12-4 with TRBJ1-2; D possibly corresponds to TRBD1 (5 bases). V lost 4 bases and J lost 8, with 11 bases in between. CDR3 size: 12 residues. Here the CDR3 DNA reads TGTGCCAGCAGTTCAGGGTTCGGGGGCTACACCTTC. Protein: CASSSGFGGYTF.

V and J are TRBV6-5 and TRBJ2-1, with D perhaps assigned TRBD1 or TRBD2 (6 bases each). The CDR3 is 16 residues long. Germline CDR1 and CDR2: MNHEY and SVGAGI. The V and J ends lost 2 bases and 8 bases respectively, with 19 bases between them. In nucleotides, the CDR3 is TGTGCCAGCAGTTACCAAGGACCCTTCGGGGGCGATGAGCAGTTCTTC. It translates to CASSYQGPFGGDEQFF.

This chain joins TRBV19 and TRBJ2-3; 7 bases are a match to TRBD2. The CDR3 is 12 residues long. CDR1 and CDR2 (germline): LNHDA, SQIVND (reference sequence). Trimming cost V 8 bases and J 6 bases; bases outside gene matches: 5. CDR3 DNA sequence: TGTGCCAGTCTAGCGGAGGAGGATACGCAGTATTTT. Protein: CASLAEEDTQYF. Full variable domain (outside the CDR3, taken from reference TRBV19 and TRBJ2-3): DGGITQSPKYLFRKEGQNVTLSCEQNLNHDAMYWYRQDPGQGLRLIYYSQIVNDFQKGDIAEGYSVSREKKESFPLTVTSAQKNPTAFYLCASLAEEDTQYFGPGTRLTVL.

This clonotype was recorded many times. V gene TRBV5-1 combines with J gene TRBJ2-3; 8 positions match TRBD2. The CDR3 covers 16 residues. Germline-derived CDR1 and CDR2 are SGHRS and YFSETQ. After removal of 6 bases from V and 8 bases from J, the junction contained 17 bases not matched to a gene. CDR3 nucleotides: TGCGCCAGCACCCCCGGGCGAGTAGCGGGATATGGTACGCAGTATTTT. Translation: CASTPGRVAGYGTQYF.

There are a few counts of this clonotype. This CDR3 is CATSDAGTRETQYF. CDR3 bases: TGTGCCACCAGTGATGCCGGGACTAGAGAGACCCAGTACTTC. The V call is TRBV24-1, the J call TRBJ2-5, with TRBD2 matching 8 bases. This CDR3 is built from 14 residues. Looked up from germline, CDR1 is KGHDR and CDR2 is SFDVKD. The V gene end was trimmed by 3 bases and the J gene end by 4 bases; junction bases not matched to a gene: 3.

This clonotype was picked up a small number of times. The chain carries TRBV20-1 and TRBJ2-3; 9 bases are a match to TRBD2. The germline CDR1 and CDR2 sequences are DFQATT and SNEGSKA (reference sequence). The ends lost 6 bases at V and 1 base at J; junction bases unmatched: 8. CDR3 length: 15 amino acids. CDR3 loop: CSAEMASGGTDTQYF. The CDR3 bases are TGCAGTGCGGAGATGGCTAGCGGGGGCACAGATACGCAGTATTTT.